A single sample is the source of the 3 T cell receptor beta chains below, sequenced in a study of cytomegalovirus exposure and HLA in healthy donors listed by TCRdb under 2017. The library came from the immunoSEQ multiplex PCR assay. A mixture of 60 forward primers for TCR Vbeta segments and 13 reverse primers for TCR Jbeta segments was used in the multiplex PCR. As stored in TCRdb, this immuneACCESS dataset retains in-frame rearrangements with V and J assigned. A fraction of the clones does not appear; measured against another copy, unresolved V genes explain less than half of the discrepancy, and the remainder lacks a known reason. Recorded for this sample are some 130,000 clones; about four fifths of them occurred a single time. The biggest ten clones account for about 11% of the sample. Input material: PBMCs. Every receptor here comes from a male donor in good health and CMV-seropositive.

This sequence joins TRBV19 and TRBJ2-7, with D maybe TRBD1 (6 bases). The CDR3 runs to 13 residues. Germline CDR1 LNHDA, CDR2 SQIVND (reference sequence). The V and J ends lost 6 bases and 2 bases respectively, with 11 bases between them. The CDR3 DNA sequence: TGTGCCAGTAGCCGGGACACCACCTACGAGCAGTACTTC. As protein: CASSRDTTYEQYF.

Concerning this clone itself: The missing conserved phenylalanine or tryptophan at the end of this CDR3 makes a read error likely. The CDR3 DNA is TGTGCCAGCAGCGTAGCTGGGACAGGGGGCGGCTACACCCTC. This codes for CASSVAGTGGGYTL. The chain is built from TRBV9 and TRBJ1-2; 12 bases are a match to TRBD1. In germline, CDR1 is SGDLS, CDR2 YYNGEE. This CDR3 is built from 14 residues. V gave up 0 bases and J gave up 8 bases; unmatched junction bases: 2.

The chain employs TRBV19 and TRBJ2-7; a weak D match, TRBD1 (6 bases). V was cut by 3 bases and J by 6 bases, with 12 bases left in between. Per germline, CDR1 LNHDA and CDR2 SQIVND (reference sequence). The CDR3 covers 13 residues. This CDR3 reads CASSIAGAGEQYF. Written as DNA, the CDR3 is TGTGCCAGTAGTATCGCAGGGGCCGGCGAGCAGTACTTC.